A selection of T cell receptor beta chains follows, all from one sample in a study of T cell repertoires in cytomegalovirus infection. TCRdb reprocessed the reads via MiXCR and lists one record per CDR3 protein. The sample yields roughly 640,000 distinct CDR3 sequences, 20% to 30% seen once. Sequencing was carried out using CD8+ T cells from PBMCs. These receptors were obtained from a human donor in good health (CMV status not recorded). Some clones in this sample may be carry-over from other donors' samples. Both conserved end residues are part of each CDR3. Fields, in order: V gene, J gene, clone size, D gene, CDR3 DNA, CDR3 protein. The D gene is left open where the match is weak. Clone size is stated in some rows and not others, as once, few, many or a class when expanded.

v_call: TRBV28; j_call: TRBJ1-5; clone_size: many; d_call: -; cdr3_nt: TGTGCCAGCAGTCAGTTATCAGGGGCCAGTTCTCAGCCCCAGCATTTT; cdr3_aa: CASSQLSGASSQPQHF
v_call: TRBV29-1; j_call: TRBJ2-5; clone_size: -; d_call: -; cdr3_nt: TGCAGCGCAACCCCCGGGTCCCAAGAGACCCAGTACTTC; cdr3_aa: CSATPGSQETQYF
v_call: TRBV29-1; j_call: TRBJ2-3; clone_size: -; d_call: -; cdr3_nt: TGCAGCGTTGAACAGGCCAGCTCAGATACGCAGTATTTT; cdr3_aa: CSVEQASSDTQYF
v_call: TRBV15; j_call: TRBJ1-3; clone_size: -; d_call: -; cdr3_nt: TGTGCCACCAGCTCCCCCCAGGCGGGCTCTGGAAACACCATATATTTT; cdr3_aa: CATSSPQAGSGNTIYF
v_call: TRBV4-1; j_call: TRBJ2-7; clone_size: -; d_call: -; cdr3_nt: TGCGCCAGCAGCCAAGTGTCAGCCTACGAGCAGTACTTC; cdr3_aa: CASSQVSAYEQYF
v_call: TRBV20-1; j_call: TRBJ1-1; clone_size: -; d_call: TRBD1; cdr3_nt: TGCAGTGCTTGGGACAGGGGAGGGATGAACACTGAAGCTTTCTTT; cdr3_aa: CSAWDRGGMNTEAFF
v_call: TRBV29-1; j_call: TRBJ2-7; clone_size: -; d_call: -; cdr3_nt: TGCAGCGTTTTTGACACGAGCTCCTACGAGCAGTACTTC; cdr3_aa: CSVFDTSSYEQYF
v_call: TRBV7-8; j_call: TRBJ1-1; clone_size: many; d_call: TRBD1; cdr3_nt: TGTGCCAGCAGCTTAGGCGGTAAACAGGGGGCGCAGGGCACTGAAGCTTTCTTT; cdr3_aa: CASSLGGKQGAQGTEAFF
v_call: TRBV5-4; j_call: TRBJ2-7; clone_size: -; d_call: TRBD2; cdr3_nt: TGTGCCAGCAGCTACCTAGCGGGGGGGCCCTACGAGCAGTACTTC; cdr3_aa: CASSYLAGGPYEQYF
v_call: TRBV29-1; j_call: TRBJ2-1; clone_size: -; d_call: -; cdr3_nt: TGCAGCGTTGAAGATTTTAAGGATCTGCATGTGGGGGCCGTTAACGATGAGCAGTTCTTC; cdr3_aa: CSVEDFKDLHVGAVNDEQFF
v_call: TRBV15; j_call: TRBJ1-2; clone_size: -; d_call: -; cdr3_nt: TGTGCCACCAGCATTCTGGGGGGGAGTAACTATGGCTACACCTTC; cdr3_aa: CATSILGGSNYGYTF
v_call: TRBV3-1; j_call: TRBJ2-1; clone_size: -; d_call: -; cdr3_nt: TGTGCCAGCAGCCAAGAGGGGGCAAGACGCTACAATGAGCAGTTCTTC; cdr3_aa: CASSQEGARRYNEQFF
v_call: TRBV28; j_call: TRBJ1-2; clone_size: -; d_call: TRBD1; cdr3_nt: TGTGCCAGCAGTCTACCCGGGACAGCCTATGGCTACACCTTC; cdr3_aa: CASSLPGTAYGYTF
v_call: TRBV7-2; j_call: TRBJ2-7; clone_size: many; d_call: -; cdr3_nt: TGTGCCAGCAGCTTAGTGACATTCTCCTACGAGCAGTACTTC; cdr3_aa: CASSLVTFSYEQYF
v_call: TRBV28; j_call: TRBJ2-6; clone_size: many; d_call: -; cdr3_nt: TGTGCCAGCAGTTTATCGGCAGGCACTGGGGCCAACGTCCTGACTTTC; cdr3_aa: CASSLSAGTGANVLTF
v_call: TRBV12-3/TRBV12-4; j_call: TRBJ1-1; clone_size: many; d_call: -; cdr3_nt: TGTGCCAGCAGTTCGAGGGGTATGAACACTGAAGCTTTCTTT; cdr3_aa: CASSSRGMNTEAFF
v_call: TRBV20-1; j_call: TRBJ2-1; clone_size: -; d_call: -; cdr3_nt: TGCAGTGCTAGACCCGCGGGTGGGGCTGAGCAGTTCTTC; cdr3_aa: CSARPAGGAEQFF
v_call: TRBV7-3; j_call: TRBJ2-1; clone_size: -; d_call: TRBD2; cdr3_nt: TGTGCCAGCAGCTTAGCGGGGGGGCTTGGTGAGCAGTTCTTC; cdr3_aa: CASSLAGGLGEQFF
v_call: TRBV6-2/TRBV6-3; j_call: TRBJ2-1; clone_size: many; d_call: -; cdr3_nt: TGTGCCAGCAGTTACTCGAGGGGGGGGCCAAATGAGCAGTTCTTC; cdr3_aa: CASSYSRGGPNEQFF
v_call: TRBV6-2/TRBV6-3; j_call: TRBJ2-7; clone_size: -; d_call: TRBD2; cdr3_nt: TGTGCCAGCAGTTACCGGACTAGCGGGGGACAGAGTGTCGAGCAGTACTTC; cdr3_aa: CASSYRTSGGQSVEQYF
v_call: TRBV11-3; j_call: TRBJ2-1; clone_size: few; d_call: TRBD1; cdr3_nt: TGTGCCAGCAGCAGCCGGGACAGGGACCATGAGCAGTTCTTC; cdr3_aa: CASSSRDRDHEQFF
v_call: TRBV6-2/TRBV6-3; j_call: TRBJ2-5; clone_size: many; d_call: TRBD2; cdr3_nt: TGTGCCAGCATCGGGTTGACTAGCGGGGGCCAAGAGACCCAGTACTTC; cdr3_aa: CASIGLTSGGQETQYF
v_call: TRBV7-6; j_call: TRBJ1-1; clone_size: many; d_call: TRBD1; cdr3_nt: TGTGCCAGCAGCTCCGGGACAGGTTACACTGAAGCTTTCTTT; cdr3_aa: CASSSGTGYTEAFF
v_call: TRBV28; j_call: TRBJ1-3; clone_size: -; d_call: TRBD1; cdr3_nt: TGTGCCAGCTCAATCCGACAGGGTTGGGGAAACACCATATATTTT; cdr3_aa: CASSIRQGWGNTIYF
v_call: TRBV28; j_call: TRBJ2-1; clone_size: few; d_call: -; cdr3_nt: TGTGCCAGCAGCCGGGGGCAGGGCCAGGACGATGAGCAGTTCTTC; cdr3_aa: CASSRGQGQDDEQFF
v_call: TRBV24-1; j_call: TRBJ1-1; clone_size: few; d_call: TRBD1; cdr3_nt: TGTGCCACCAGTGATGGACAGGGGATGAACACTGAAGCTTTCTTT; cdr3_aa: CATSDGQGMNTEAFF
v_call: TRBV2; j_call: TRBJ2-7; clone_size: few; d_call: TRBD1; cdr3_nt: TGTGCCAGCAGTTCACCGGGACAGTCTTCCTACGAGCAGTACTTC; cdr3_aa: CASSSPGQSSYEQYF